This section outlines one TCR beta chain sequence together with its context. Using a J-beta primer mix together with a sample-barcoded 5' primer, a second PCR was run for roughly 7 to 11 cycles. TCRdb redid the calling of the 5' RACE reads with MiXCR, one entry per CDR3 protein. The sample holds about 1.6 million distinct CDR3 sequences; almost 35% are singletons and the top ten take about 11%. This entry comes from a study of blood T cells in healthy people across ages. The CDR3 has 14 amino acids. Per the germline V gene, CDR1 is SNHLY and CDR2 is FYNNEI. Trimming at V came to 4 bases and at J to 0 bases, leaving 2 bases not matched to a gene.

The chain employs TRBV2 and TRBJ2-5; 7 nucleotides line up with TRBD2. The sequence derives from a woman under 40 in good health. The sample taken for sequencing was blood. The CDR3 sequence: CASSASGNQETQYF. For the CDR3, the DNA is TGTGCCAGCAGTGCCAGCGGGAACCAAGAGACCCAGTACTTC.